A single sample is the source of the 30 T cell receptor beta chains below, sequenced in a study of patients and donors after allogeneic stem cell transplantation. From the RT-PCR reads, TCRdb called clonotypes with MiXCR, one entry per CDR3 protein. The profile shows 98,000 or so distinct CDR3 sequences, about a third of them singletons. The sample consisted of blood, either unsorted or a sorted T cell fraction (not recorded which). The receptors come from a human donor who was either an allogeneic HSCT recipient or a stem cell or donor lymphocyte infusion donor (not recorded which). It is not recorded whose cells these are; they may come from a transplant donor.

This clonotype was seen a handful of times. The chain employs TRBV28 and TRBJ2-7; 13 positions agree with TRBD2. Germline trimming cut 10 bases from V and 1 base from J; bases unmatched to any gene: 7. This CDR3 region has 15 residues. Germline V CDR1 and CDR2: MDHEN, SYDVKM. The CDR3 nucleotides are TGTGCCATACTCCCGACTAGCGGGAGGTCCTACGAGCAGTACTTC. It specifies CAILPTSGRSYEQYF.

The CDR3 loop is CAISEVGSPLHF. The CDR3 DNA follows: TGTGCCATCAGTGAAGTGGGATCACCCCTCCACTTT. The chain has TRBV10-3 and TRBJ1-6, with D unclear. Trimming removed 3 bases from V and 10 bases from J, with 7 bases in between. The CDR3 has 12 amino acids. Germline V gives CDR1 ENHRY, CDR2 SYGVKD.

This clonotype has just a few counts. CDR3 loop: CAWTRGATNEKLFF. As DNA, the CDR3 is TGTGCCTGGACCCGCGGTGCAACTAATGAAAAACTGTTTTTT. The chain combines TRBV30 with TRBJ1-4; the D is unclear. The germline gives CDR1 GTSNPN, CDR2 SVGIG (reference sequence). The CDR3 has 14 residues. V lost 4 bases, J lost 0 bases, and 9 bases lay in between.

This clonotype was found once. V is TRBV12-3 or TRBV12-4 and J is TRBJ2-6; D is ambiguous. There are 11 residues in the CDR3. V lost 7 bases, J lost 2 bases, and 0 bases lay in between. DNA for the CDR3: TGTGCCAGCACTGGGGCCAACGTCCTGACTTTC. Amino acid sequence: CASTGANVLTF.

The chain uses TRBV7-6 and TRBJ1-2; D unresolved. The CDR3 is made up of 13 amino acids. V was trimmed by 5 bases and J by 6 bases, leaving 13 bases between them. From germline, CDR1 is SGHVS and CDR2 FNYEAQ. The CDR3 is CASSPELPDGYTF. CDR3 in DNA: TGTGCCAGCAGCCCAGAACTCCCGGATGGCTACACCTTC.

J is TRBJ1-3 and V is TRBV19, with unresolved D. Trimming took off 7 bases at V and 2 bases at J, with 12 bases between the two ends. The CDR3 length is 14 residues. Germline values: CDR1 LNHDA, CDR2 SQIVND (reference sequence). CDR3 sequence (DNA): TGTGCCAGTATCCACAGTGGGACTGGAAACACCATATATTTT. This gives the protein CASIHSGTGNTIYF.

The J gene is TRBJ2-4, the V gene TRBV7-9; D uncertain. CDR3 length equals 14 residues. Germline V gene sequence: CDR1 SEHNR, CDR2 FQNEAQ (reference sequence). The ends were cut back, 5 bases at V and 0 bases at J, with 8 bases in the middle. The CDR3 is CASSPDLAKNIQYF. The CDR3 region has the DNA TGTGCCAGCAGCCCCGACTTAGCCAAAAACATTCAGTACTTC.

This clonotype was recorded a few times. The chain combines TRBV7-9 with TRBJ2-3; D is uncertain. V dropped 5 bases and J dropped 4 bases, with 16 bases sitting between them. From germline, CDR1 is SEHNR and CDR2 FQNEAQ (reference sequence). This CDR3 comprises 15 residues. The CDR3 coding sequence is TGTGCCAGCAGCGCCTTACCTCCCCCACCAGATACGCAGTATTTT. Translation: CASSALPPPPDTQYF. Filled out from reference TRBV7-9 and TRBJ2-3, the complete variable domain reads DTGVSQNPRHKITKRGQNVTFRCDPISEHNRLYWYRQTLGQGPEFLTYFQNEAQLEKSRLLSDRFSAERPKGSFSTLEIQRTEQGDSAMYLCASSALPPPPDTQYFGPGTRLTVL.

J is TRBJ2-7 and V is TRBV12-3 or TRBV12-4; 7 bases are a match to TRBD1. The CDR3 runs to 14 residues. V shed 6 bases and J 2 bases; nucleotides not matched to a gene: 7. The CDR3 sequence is CASRDSGTAYEQYF. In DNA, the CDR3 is TGTGCCAGCAGAGACTCCGGGACAGCCTACGAGCAGTACTTC.

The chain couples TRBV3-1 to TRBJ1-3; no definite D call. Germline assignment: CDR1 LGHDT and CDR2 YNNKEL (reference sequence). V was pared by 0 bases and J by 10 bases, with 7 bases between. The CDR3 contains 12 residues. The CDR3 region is CASSQDITTIYF. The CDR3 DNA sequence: TGTGCCAGCAGCCAAGATATTACTACCATATATTTT. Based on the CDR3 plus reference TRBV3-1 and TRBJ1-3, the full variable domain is DTAVSQTPKYLVTQMGNDKSIKCEQNLGHDTMYWYKQDSKKFLKIMFSYNNKELIINETVPNRFSPKSPDKAHLNLHINSLELGDSAVYFCASSQDITTIYFGEGSWLTVV.

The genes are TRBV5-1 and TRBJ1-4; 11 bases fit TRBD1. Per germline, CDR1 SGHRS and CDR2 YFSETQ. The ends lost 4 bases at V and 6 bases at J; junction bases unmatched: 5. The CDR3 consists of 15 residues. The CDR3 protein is CASSAGTGGYEKLFF. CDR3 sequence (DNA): TGCGCCAGCAGCGCCGGGACAGGGGGTTATGAAAAACTGTTTTTT. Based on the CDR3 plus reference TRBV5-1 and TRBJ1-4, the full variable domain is KAGVTQTPRYLIKTRGQQVTLSCSPISGHRSVSWYQQTPGQGLQFLFEYFSETQRNKGNFPGRFSGRQFSNSRSEMNVSTLELGDSALYLCASSAGTGGYEKLFFGSGTQLSVL.

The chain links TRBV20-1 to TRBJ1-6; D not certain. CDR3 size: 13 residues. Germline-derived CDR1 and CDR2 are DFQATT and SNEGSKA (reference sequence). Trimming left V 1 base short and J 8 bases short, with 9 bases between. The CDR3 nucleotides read TGCAGTGCTAGAGGATCTTACGATTCACCCCTCCACTTT. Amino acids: CSARGSYDSPLHF.

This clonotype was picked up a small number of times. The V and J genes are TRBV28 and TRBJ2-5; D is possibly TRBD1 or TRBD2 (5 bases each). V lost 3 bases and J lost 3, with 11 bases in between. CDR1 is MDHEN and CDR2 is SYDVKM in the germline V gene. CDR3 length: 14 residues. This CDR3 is CASSFSRGEETQYF. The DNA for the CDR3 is TGTGCCAGCAGTTTCTCGCGAGGGGAAGAGACCCAGTACTTC.

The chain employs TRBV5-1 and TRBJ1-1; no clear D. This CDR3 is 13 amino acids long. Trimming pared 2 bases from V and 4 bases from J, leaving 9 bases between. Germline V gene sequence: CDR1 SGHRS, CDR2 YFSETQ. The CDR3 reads CASSFRSSTEAFF. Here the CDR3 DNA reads TGCGCCAGCAGCTTTCGGAGTTCCACTGAAGCTTTCTTT.

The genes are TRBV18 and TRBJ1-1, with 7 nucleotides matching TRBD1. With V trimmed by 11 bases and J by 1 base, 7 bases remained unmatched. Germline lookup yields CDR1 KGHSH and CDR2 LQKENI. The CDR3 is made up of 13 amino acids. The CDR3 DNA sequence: TGTGCCGGGAGAACAGGGGAGAACACTGAAGCTTTCTTT. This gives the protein CAGRTGENTEAFF. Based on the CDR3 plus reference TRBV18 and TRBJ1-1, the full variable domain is NAGVMQNPRHLVRRRGQEARLRCSPMKGHSHVYWYRQLPEEGLKFMVYLQKENIIDESGMPKERFSAEFPKEGPSILRIQQVVRGDSAAYFCAGRTGENTEAFFGQGTRLTVV.

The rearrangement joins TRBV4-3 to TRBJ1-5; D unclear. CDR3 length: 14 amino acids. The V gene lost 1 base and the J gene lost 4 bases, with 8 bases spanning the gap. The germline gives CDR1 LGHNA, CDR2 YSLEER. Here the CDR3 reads CASSQGIGNQPQHF. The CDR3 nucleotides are TGCGCCAGCAGCCAAGGGATAGGGAATCAGCCCCAGCATTTT.

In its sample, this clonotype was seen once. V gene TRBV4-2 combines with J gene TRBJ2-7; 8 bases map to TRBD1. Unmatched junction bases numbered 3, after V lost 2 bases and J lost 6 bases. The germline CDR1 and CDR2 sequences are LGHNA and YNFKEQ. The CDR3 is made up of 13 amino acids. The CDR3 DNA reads TGTGCCAGCAGCCAAACCACAGGGGGCGAGCAGTACTTC. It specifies CASSQTTGGEQYF.

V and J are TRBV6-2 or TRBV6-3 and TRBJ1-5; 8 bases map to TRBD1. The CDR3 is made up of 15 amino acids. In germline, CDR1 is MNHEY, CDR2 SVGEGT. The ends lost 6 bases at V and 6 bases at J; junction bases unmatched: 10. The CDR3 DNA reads TGTGCCAGCAGGTATGGAGGACAGGGACCTCAGCCCCAGCATTTT. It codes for CASRYGGQGPQPQHF.

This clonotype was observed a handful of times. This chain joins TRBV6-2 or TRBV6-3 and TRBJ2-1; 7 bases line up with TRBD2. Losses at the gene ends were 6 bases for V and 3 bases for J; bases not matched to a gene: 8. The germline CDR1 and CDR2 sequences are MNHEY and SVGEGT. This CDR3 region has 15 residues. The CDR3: CASSLVAGFYNEQFF. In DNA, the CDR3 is TGTGCCAGCAGCCTCGTAGCGGGCTTCTACAATGAGCAGTTCTTC.

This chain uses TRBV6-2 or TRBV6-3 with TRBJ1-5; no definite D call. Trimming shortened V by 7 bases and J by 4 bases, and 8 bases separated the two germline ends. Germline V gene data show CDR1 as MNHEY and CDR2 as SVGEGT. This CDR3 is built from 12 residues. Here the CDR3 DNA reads TGTGCCAGCACGGGTTGGAATCAGCCCCAGCATTTT. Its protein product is CASTGWNQPQHF.

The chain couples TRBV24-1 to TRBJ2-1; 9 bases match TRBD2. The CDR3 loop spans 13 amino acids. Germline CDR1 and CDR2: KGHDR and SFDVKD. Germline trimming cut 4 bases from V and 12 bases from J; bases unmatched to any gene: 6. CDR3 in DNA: TGTGCCACCAGTGACCAGCTAGCGGGATGGCAGTTCTTC. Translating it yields CATSDQLAGWQFF.

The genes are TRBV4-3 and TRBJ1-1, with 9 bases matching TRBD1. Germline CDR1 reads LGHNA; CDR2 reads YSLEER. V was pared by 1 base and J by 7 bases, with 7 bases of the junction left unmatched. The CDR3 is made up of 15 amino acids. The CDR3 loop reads CASSQGTGAQLEAFF. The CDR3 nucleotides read TGCGCCAGCAGCCAAGGGACAGGGGCTCAACTTGAAGCTTTCTTT.

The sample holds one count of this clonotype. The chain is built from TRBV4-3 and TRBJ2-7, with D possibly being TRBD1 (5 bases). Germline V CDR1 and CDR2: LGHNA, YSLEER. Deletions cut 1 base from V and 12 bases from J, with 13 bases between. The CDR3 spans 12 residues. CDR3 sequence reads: CASSQAGSGLYF. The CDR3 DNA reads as TGCGCCAGCAGCCAAGCCGGGTCAGGGCTGTACTTC.

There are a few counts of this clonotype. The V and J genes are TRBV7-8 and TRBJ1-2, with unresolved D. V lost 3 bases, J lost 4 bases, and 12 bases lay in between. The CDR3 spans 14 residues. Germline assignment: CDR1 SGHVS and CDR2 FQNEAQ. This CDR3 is CASSFLEGLYGYTF. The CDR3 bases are TGTGCCAGCAGCTTTCTTGAGGGCCTCTATGGCTACACCTTC.

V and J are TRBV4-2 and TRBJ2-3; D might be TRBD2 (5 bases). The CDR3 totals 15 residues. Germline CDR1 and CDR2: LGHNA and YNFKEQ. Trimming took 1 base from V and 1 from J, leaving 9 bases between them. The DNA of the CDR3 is TGTGCCAGCAGCCAAGCGGGGTCCGGCACAGATACGCAGTATTTT. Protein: CASSQAGSGTDTQYF.

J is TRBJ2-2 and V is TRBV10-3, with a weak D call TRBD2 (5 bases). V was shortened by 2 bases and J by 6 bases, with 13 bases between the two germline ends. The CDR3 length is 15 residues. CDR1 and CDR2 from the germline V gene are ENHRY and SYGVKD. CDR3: CAISEGGLKAGELFF. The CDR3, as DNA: TGTGCCATCAGTGAGGGCGGGCTTAAGGCCGGGGAGCTGTTTTTT.

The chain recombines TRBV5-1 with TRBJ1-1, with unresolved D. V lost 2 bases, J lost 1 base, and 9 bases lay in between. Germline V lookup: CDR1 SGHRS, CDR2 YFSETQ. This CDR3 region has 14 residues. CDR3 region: CASSFWDWNTEAFF. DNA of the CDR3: TGCGCCAGCAGCTTCTGGGATTGGAACACTGAAGCTTTCTTT.

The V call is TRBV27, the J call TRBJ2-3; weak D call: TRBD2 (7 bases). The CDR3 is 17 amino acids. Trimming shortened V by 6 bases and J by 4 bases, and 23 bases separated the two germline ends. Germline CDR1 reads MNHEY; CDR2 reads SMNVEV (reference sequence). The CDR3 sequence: CASRREGVQPFPDTQYF. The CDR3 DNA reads TGTGCCAGCAGGAGGGAGGGGGTTCAACCCTTCCCAGATACGCAGTATTTT.

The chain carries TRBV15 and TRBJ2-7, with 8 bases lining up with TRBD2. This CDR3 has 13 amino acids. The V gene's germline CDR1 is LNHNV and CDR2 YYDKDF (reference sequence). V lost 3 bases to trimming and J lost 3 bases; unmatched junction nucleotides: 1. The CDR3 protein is CATSRGTSYEQYF. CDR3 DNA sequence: TGTGCCACCAGCAGGGGGACTAGCTACGAGCAGTACTTC.

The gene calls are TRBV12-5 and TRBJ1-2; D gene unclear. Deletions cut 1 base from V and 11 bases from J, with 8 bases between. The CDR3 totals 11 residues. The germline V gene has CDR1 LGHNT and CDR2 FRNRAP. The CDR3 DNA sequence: TGTGCTAGTGGTTTGGGCCTCGGGTACACCTTC. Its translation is CASGLGLGYTF.